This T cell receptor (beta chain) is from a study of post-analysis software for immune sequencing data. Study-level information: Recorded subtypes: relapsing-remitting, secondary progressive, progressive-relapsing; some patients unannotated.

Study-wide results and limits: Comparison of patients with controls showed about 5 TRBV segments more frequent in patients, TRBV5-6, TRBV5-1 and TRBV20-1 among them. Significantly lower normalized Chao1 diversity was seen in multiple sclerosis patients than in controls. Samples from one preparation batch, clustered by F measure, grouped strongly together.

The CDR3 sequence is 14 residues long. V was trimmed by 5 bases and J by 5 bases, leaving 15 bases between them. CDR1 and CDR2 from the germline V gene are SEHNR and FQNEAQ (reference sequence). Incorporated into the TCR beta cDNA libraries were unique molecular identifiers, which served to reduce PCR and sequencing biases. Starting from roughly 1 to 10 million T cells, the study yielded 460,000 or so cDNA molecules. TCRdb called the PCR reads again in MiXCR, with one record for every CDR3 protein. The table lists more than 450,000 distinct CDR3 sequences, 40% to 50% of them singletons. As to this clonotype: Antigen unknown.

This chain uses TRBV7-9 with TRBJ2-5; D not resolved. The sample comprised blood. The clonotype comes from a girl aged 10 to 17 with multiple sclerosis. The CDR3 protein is CASSLLSLGETQYF. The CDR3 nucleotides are TGTGCCAGCAGCCTCCTCAGCCTCGGGGAGACCCAGTACTTC.